The rows below give T cell receptor beta chains drawn from one sample of a study of blood T cell repertoires in COVID-19. The table came from immunoSEQ multiplex PCR; TCRdb's copy has only in-frame clones and leaves some out. The repertoire holds about 100,000 clones, with around 87% as singletons. Sample: peripheral blood. These receptors originate from a woman under 40 with acute or convalescent COVID-19. Both conserved end residues are part of each CDR3. Fields, in order: CDR3 protein, J gene, V gene.

CASSHKGTANYGYTF | TRBJ1-2 | TRBV7-7
CASSGGEKGAEAFF | TRBJ1-1 | TRBV10-1
CAWSPGTAPGNTIYF | TRBJ1-3 | TRBV30
CASSYNQGDYGYTF | TRBJ1-2 | TRBV6-5
CASRIQGTNEKLFF | TRBJ1-4 | TRBV19
CASSRTENQPQHF | TRBJ1-5 | TRBV6-5
CASRSSYNSPLHF | TRBJ1-6 | TRBV10-2
CASSIGPLGGYGYTF | TRBJ1-2 | TRBV19
CASSRLGRAEKLFF | TRBJ1-4 | TRBV27
CASSLGQGNGYTF | TRBJ1-2 | TRBV5-1
CASSIGQGSYNEQFF | TRBJ2-1 | TRBV7-3
CSASVGIAGSLGADTQYF | TRBJ2-3 | TRBV20-1
CASSYSKGLANNEQFF | TRBJ2-1 | TRBV6-5
CASFYGTGLGDYEQYF | TRBJ2-7 | TRBV2
CASSLRARAGGTDTQYF | TRBJ2-3 | TRBV11-3
CASTGLNSPLHF | TRBJ1-6 | TRBV27
CASSPQAGALAGGPGEQFF | TRBJ2-1 | TRBV19
CASSQTSGGAHGELFF | TRBJ2-2 | TRBV3-1/TRBV3-2
CASSPDASGGAAYNEQFF | TRBJ2-1 | TRBV5-1
CSAGQSYEQYF | TRBJ2-7 | TRBV29-1
CASSIQGRGYYGYTF | TRBJ1-2 | TRBV19
CASSSPGKRGGYEQYF | TRBJ2-7 | TRBV28
CASSQIQARGQGMNGYTF | TRBJ1-2 | TRBV27
CASSNLTEGARGNTIYF | TRBJ1-3 | TRBV21-1
CASSPTTGTNQPQHF | TRBJ1-5 | TRBV27
CASSVQGKAYGYTF | TRBJ1-2 | TRBV9
CASSFEIADTQYF | TRBJ2-3 | TRBV7-3
CASRELDRADTQYF | TRBJ2-3 | TRBV5-1
CASSSQGDGYTF | TRBJ1-2 | TRBV7-9
CASGQAGSPLHF | TRBJ1-6 | TRBV27
CASSLVLADQETQYF | TRBJ2-5 | TRBV5-1
CASSPQSKANYGYTF | TRBJ1-2 | TRBV19
CASSHQGRSNTGELFF | TRBJ2-2 | TRBV5-4
CASSEDGGLGTEAFF | TRBJ1-1 | TRBV2
CASSFTQGADNTEAFF | TRBJ1-1 | TRBV6-5